The following is a T cell receptor (beta chain) sequence with its context. Its antigen is currently unknown. In the PCR, 60 Vbeta and 13 Jbeta primers were used. Here immunoSEQ multiplex PCR was the method, and the copy in TCRdb shows in-frame clones only, minus some. The sample has some 130,000 clones, around 80% seen once. The record originates from a study of cytomegalovirus exposure and HLA in healthy donors. Study-level points and caveats: As confirmed in vitro, three CMV-associated chains were specific for CMV antigens.

This clonotype was sampled from a male donor in good health and CMV-seropositive. The sample taken for sequencing was PBMCs.

The CDR3 region is CASRQEGGSAGGPDTQYF. CDR3 DNA: TGTGCCAGCAGACAGGAAGGAGGCTCAGCGGGAGGGCCCGATACGCAGTATTTT. The chain recombines TRBV27 with TRBJ2-3; 10 positions match TRBD2. V shed 6 bases and J 6 bases; nucleotides not matched to a gene: 18. The CDR3 has 18 amino acids. CDR1 MNHEY and CDR2 SMNVEV come from the germline V gene (reference sequence).